This passage covers 27 T cell receptor beta chains from one sample sequenced in a study of T cells after yellow fever vaccination. TCRdb independently ran MiXCR on the 5' RACE reads; one entry per CDR3 protein. The sample has 500,000 to 700,000 distinct CDR3 sequences; 15% to 20% are singletons. Sequencing was performed on PBMCs, taken 15 days after the yellow fever booster vaccination. Receptors were obtained from a man aged 25-40 years who received the YFV17D yellow fever vaccine.

V usage is TRBV25-1 and J usage is TRBJ2-5; tentatively, D is TRBD2 (5 bases). V gave up 4 bases and J gave up 5 bases, with 23 bases separating them. The length of the CDR3 is 17 residues. CDR1 and CDR2 (germline): MGHDK, SYGVNS. The CDR3 sequence is CASSATPGQRGLETQYF. The CDR3 nucleotides read TGTGCCAGCAGTGCCACACCGGGCCAAAGAGGGTTGGAGACCCAGTACTTC.

The chain carries TRBV6-1 and TRBJ2-7, with D perhaps TRBD1 or TRBD2 (5 bases each). CDR1 and CDR2 from the germline V gene are MNHNS and SASEGT. The ends were cut back, 8 bases at V and 1 base at J, with 18 bases in the middle. The CDR3 contains 15 residues. CDR3 nucleotides: TGTGCCAGCTGGGACGGCGCCCACCGTTCCTACGAGCAGTACTTC. It yields the protein CASWDGAHRSYEQYF.

The chain has TRBV7-9 and TRBJ1-6; D gene unclear. Germline values: CDR1 SEHNR, CDR2 FQNEAQ (reference sequence). CDR3 size: 12 residues. V lost 3 bases to trimming and J lost 9 bases, with 6 bases between them. The CDR3 nucleotides read TGTGCCAGCAGCTTTGATGGTTCACCCCTCCACTTT. Encoded protein: CASSFDGSPLHF.

A few counts support this clonotype. This sequence joins TRBV7-9 and TRBJ2-7; 9 bases fit TRBD1. V dropped 4 bases and J dropped 3; count of bases not matched to a gene: 10. The CDR3 runs 16 residues. Germline values: CDR1 SEHNR, CDR2 FQNEAQ (reference sequence). The CDR3 here is CASSSVSGQGFYEQYF. In DNA, the CDR3 is TGTGCCAGCAGCTCCGTGAGTGGACAGGGGTTCTACGAGCAGTACTTC.

The CDR3 nucleotides are TGTGCCAGCAGCACAAGCCTCCGGGACCTCAAAACAGATACGCAGTATTTT. Translated: CASSTSLRDLKTDTQYF. The rearrangement joins TRBV9 to TRBJ2-3; D may be TRBD1 or TRBD2 (5 bases each). V dropped 4 bases and J dropped 3 bases, with 21 bases sitting between them. The CDR3 sequence is 17 residues long. CDR1 is SGDLS, CDR2 YYNGEE, per germline.

The sample holds a few counts of this clonotype. The chain couples TRBV20-1 to TRBJ2-5; D possibly uses TRBD1 or TRBD2 (5 bases each). Germline CDR1 and CDR2: DFQATT and SNEGSKA (reference sequence). This CDR3 is 13 amino acids long. V dropped 6 bases and J dropped 4 bases, with 15 bases sitting between them. The chain's CDR3 is CSARGTASETQYF. In DNA form, the CDR3 reads TGCAGTGCCCGGGGCACAGCCTCAGAGACCCAGTACTTC.

This clonotype was detected only a few times. V usage is TRBV2 and J usage is TRBJ2-1, with 9 positions matching TRBD2. V lost 3 bases to trimming and J lost 6 bases; unmatched junction nucleotides: 6. CDR1 is SNHLY, CDR2 FYNNEI, per germline. The CDR3 extends over 15 amino acids. The CDR3 DNA reads TGTGCCAGCAGTGAGGGAGCGGGAGGCCCCAATGAGCAGTTCTTC. Translation: CASSEGAGGPNEQFF.

The chain links TRBV3-1 to TRBJ2-7; perhaps TRBD2 as D (5 bases). Per the germline V gene, CDR1 is LGHDT and CDR2 is YNNKEL (reference sequence). The CDR3 sequence is 16 residues long. V lost 1 base and J 4 bases, leaving 17 bases between the germline ends. CDR3 protein: CASSQGPGGRPYEQYF. CDR3 bases: TGTGCCAGCAGCCAAGGCCCCGGAGGTCGGCCATACGAGCAGTACTTC.

The chain employs TRBV7-8 and TRBJ2-5; 9 bases match TRBD1. The CDR3 extends over 14 amino acids. Germline CDR1 is SGHVS and CDR2 is FQNEAQ. Trimming at V came to 5 bases and at J to 1 base, leaving 2 bases not matched to a gene. CDR3 sequence reads: CASSATGGQETQYF. CDR3 bases: TGTGCCAGCAGCGCGACAGGGGGCCAAGAGACCCAGTACTTC.

This sequence joins TRBV5-1 and TRBJ2-3; D assignment may be TRBD1 or TRBD2 (5 bases each). Germline CDR1 and CDR2: SGHRS and YFSETQ. Deletions cut 7 bases from V and 2 bases from J, with 17 bases between. The CDR3 loop spans 15 amino acids. The CDR3 region has the DNA TGCGCCAGCCGGTCTAGGGTGGGACCCACAGATACGCAGTATTTT. The encoded protein is CASRSRVGPTDTQYF.

This clonotype came up a few times. The CDR3 region is CASSTYTGELFF. The CDR3 nucleotides read TGTGCCAGCAGTACCTACACCGGGGAGCTGTTTTTT. The V and J genes are TRBV28 and TRBJ2-2; D call uncertain. This CDR3 is built from 12 residues. Trimming shortened V by 5 bases and J by 3 bases, and 4 bases separated the two germline ends. CDR1 is MDHEN, CDR2 SYDVKM, per germline.

V gene TRBV20-1 combines with J gene TRBJ2-7, with 7 bases lining up with TRBD2. Germline-derived CDR1 and CDR2 are DFQATT and SNEGSKA (reference sequence). Trimming cost V 6 bases and J 4 bases; bases outside gene matches: 9. This CDR3 comprises 13 residues. The CDR3, as DNA: TGCAGTGCCACTTCCGGCGGGAGTTACGAGCAGTACTTC. Translating it yields CSATSGGSYEQYF.

This clonotype has more than one count but fewer than ten. The V gene is TRBV18, the J gene TRBJ2-7; tentatively, D is TRBD1 or TRBD2 (5 bases each). From germline, CDR1 is KGHSH and CDR2 LQKENI. Trimming took off 3 bases at V and 6 bases at J, with 9 bases between the two ends. The CDR3 extends over 12 amino acids. DNA of the CDR3: TGTGCCAGCTCACCCAGGGCGGGCGAGCAGTACTTC. This codes for CASSPRAGEQYF.

The chain couples TRBV7-2 to TRBJ1-5, with D possibly TRBD1 on 6 matching bases. Germline V lookup: CDR1 SGHTA, CDR2 FQGNSA. V was clipped by 1 base and J by 4 bases, with 11 bases between them. The CDR3 totals 15 residues. CDR3: CASSLDSGANQPQHF. The CDR3 DNA follows: TGTGCCAGCAGCTTAGATTCAGGGGCTAATCAGCCCCAGCATTTT.

The chain recombines TRBV7-2 with TRBJ2-7; tentatively, D is TRBD1 or TRBD2 (5 bases each). The germline V and J ends were trimmed by 1 base and 2 bases, with 12 bases remaining between them. The CDR3 loop spans 15 amino acids. Germline V gives CDR1 SGHTA, CDR2 FQGNSA. CDR3 sequence reads: CASSLGVGTAYEQYF. CDR3 DNA sequence: TGTGCCAGCAGCTTAGGGGTCGGGACCGCCTACGAGCAGTACTTC.

This sequence joins TRBV10-3 and TRBJ2-3; D unclear. V shed 4 bases and J shed 4 bases, with 6 bases lying between them. Germline assignment: CDR1 ENHRY and CDR2 SYGVKD. This CDR3 spans 12 amino acids. CDR3 DNA: TGTGCCATCAGTGGGGAAGCAGATACGCAGTATTTT. Translated: CAISGEADTQYF.

This clonotype was recorded a few times. The chain recombines TRBV29-1 with TRBJ2-2, with D maybe TRBD2 (6 bases). V was pared by 3 bases and J by 1 base, with 12 bases between. There are 15 residues in the CDR3. Per germline, CDR1 SQVTM and CDR2 ANQGSEA. The CDR3 protein is CSVDIVGGNTGELFF. In DNA, the CDR3 is TGCAGCGTTGATATCGTGGGGGGGAACACCGGGGAGCTGTTTTTT.

This sequence joins TRBV15 and TRBJ2-7; weak D call: TRBD2 (6 bases). The V end lost 1 base, the J end lost 0 bases, and 10 bases lay between the germline ends. CDR3 length equals 15 residues. Germline loops: CDR1 LNHNV, CDR2 YYDKDF (reference sequence). The CDR3 DNA follows: TGTGCCACCAGCAGAGCGGGAGAGAACTCCTACGAGCAGTACTTC. Translating it yields CATSRAGENSYEQYF.

A note on this clonotype: Mismatch with germline at one junction end may stem from a read error. The V gene is TRBV4-1, the J gene TRBJ2-2, with a possible D match to TRBD2 (6 bases). The length of the CDR3 is 12 residues. Germline-derived CDR1 and CDR2 are MGHRA and YSYEKL. CDR3 DNA sequence: TGCGCCAGCAGCCAAGAAGGAGGGGCGCTGTTTTTT. Its translation: CASSQEGGALFF.

The V call is TRBV12-3 or TRBV12-4, the J call TRBJ1-1; TRBD1 might be the D (5 bases). The CDR3 covers 16 residues. Trimming left V 6 bases short and J 3 bases short, with 20 bases between. The CDR3 nucleotides read TGTGCCAGCAGCCCCTCCCTGACGCCGGGGGACACTGAAGCTTTCTTT. As protein: CASSPSLTPGDTEAFF.

V gene TRBV29-1 combines with J gene TRBJ2-6, with a tentative D call TRBD2 (5 bases). Germline CDR1 and CDR2: SQVTM and ANQGSEA. The germline V and J ends were trimmed by 0 bases and 0 bases, with 6 bases remaining between them. The CDR3 sequence is 15 residues long. The CDR3 region has the DNA TGCAGCGTTGAAGAAGGAGGCTCTGGGGCCAACGTCCTGACTTTC. Translating gives CSVEEGGSGANVLTF.

This chain connects TRBV9 to TRBJ2-7; 7 positions agree with TRBD1. This CDR3 region has 14 residues. CDR1 is SGDLS and CDR2 is YYNGEE in the germline V gene. V trimming: 4 bases; J trimming: 1 base; junction bases outside the gene matches: 5. The DNA of the CDR3 is TGTGCCAGCAGCATCGGACAGGCTTCCTACGAGCAGTACTTC. As protein: CASSIGQASYEQYF.

This clonotype came up many times. This chain connects TRBV12-3 or TRBV12-4 to TRBJ1-5; maybe TRBD1 (6 bases). The CDR3 contains 14 residues. The germline V and J ends were trimmed by 6 bases and 9 bases, with 18 bases remaining between them. The CDR3 protein is CASSPGQIERPQHF. The CDR3 DNA sequence: TGTGCCAGCAGCCCCGGACAGATTGAACGGCCCCAGCATTTT.

The chain has TRBV6-1 and TRBJ2-3, with D maybe TRBD2 (6 bases). Trimming left V 6 bases short and J 2 bases short, with 15 bases between. Germline lookup yields CDR1 MNHNS and CDR2 SASEGT. The CDR3 runs 15 residues. The CDR3 DNA sequence: TGTGCCAGCAGGGTACCGGGACTTTACACAGATACGCAGTATTTT. Encoded protein: CASRVPGLYTDTQYF.

There are a few counts of this clonotype. This chain joins TRBV20-1 and TRBJ1-2; TRBD1 might be the D (5 bases). V shed 3 bases and J shed 8 bases, with 10 bases lying between them. Germline CDR1 DFQATT, CDR2 SNEGSKA (reference sequence). This CDR3 region has 11 residues. CDR3 sequence (DNA): TGCAGTGCTAGCCCAGGGAGCGGCTACACCTTC. It translates to CSASPGSGYTF.

The rearrangement links TRBV28 to TRBJ2-3, with a tentative D call TRBD2 (5 bases). V lost 8 bases and J 0 bases, leaving 21 bases between the germline ends. CDR1 is MDHEN, CDR2 SYDVKM, per germline. This CDR3 is built from 17 residues. In nucleotides, the CDR3 is TGTGCCAGCCCACCCCGGGGTAGCGCCTCTAGCACAGATACGCAGTATTTT. This gives the protein CASPPRGSASSTDTQYF.

This clonotype was found many times. The rearrangement joins TRBV18 to TRBJ2-1; 7 nucleotides match TRBD1. CDR1 and CDR2 (germline): KGHSH, LQKENI. The CDR3 loop spans 12 amino acids. Trimming cost V 6 bases and J 6 bases; bases outside gene matches: 2. The CDR3: CASSRTGNEQFF. In nucleotides, the CDR3 is TGTGCCAGCTCGCGGACAGGCAATGAGCAGTTCTTC.